This is a list of T cell receptor beta chains from one sample in a study of T cell responses to AZD1222 COVID-19 vaccine. The data were produced by immunoSEQ multiplex PCR, yet TCRdb's version contains in-frame clones alone and is incomplete. The repertoire holds over 120,000 clones, with roughly 91% as singletons. The source was peripheral blood, collected on day 0 of AZD1222 vaccination. Source of these receptors: an adult in good health. CDR3s include the opening cysteine and the closing phenylalanine or tryptophan. A D gene is named only where the DNA matches it firmly. Size is stated for part of the rows, as once, few or many counts, or as a class when the clone is expanded.

>TRBJ2-5|TRBV5-4|.|.
CASSGGEETQYF
TGTGCCAGCAGCGGGGGAGAGGAGACCCAGTACTTC
>TRBJ2-3|TRBV5-8|.|TRBD2
CASSSRGGVTDTQYF
TGTGCCAGCAGCTCCCGGGGGGGCGTAACAGATACGCAGTATTTT
>TRBJ1-2|TRBV7-2|.|TRBD1
CASSPGTAYGYTF
TGTGCCAGCAGCCCAGGGACAGCCTATGGCTACACCTTC
>TRBJ1-5|TRBV30|.|.
CAWSVVGGNQPQHF
TGTGCCTGGAGTGTAGTGGGGGGCAATCAGCCCCAGCATTTT
>TRBJ1-5|TRBV19|.|.
CASSVNPSLGPQHF
TGTGCCAGTAGTGTTAACCCCTCTTTGGGGCCCCAGCATTTT
>TRBJ1-1|TRBV6-5|.|.
CASHSPGTLNTEAFF
TGTGCCAGCCATTCCCCCGGGACCCTGAACACTGAAGCTTTCTTT
>TRBJ1-2|TRBV7-9|.|.
CASSRTGTTNGYTF
TGTGCCAGCAGCCGTACCGGGACAACTAATGGCTACACCTTC
>TRBJ2-2|TRBV27|.|TRBD1
CASSFKDGQGITGELFF
TGTGCCAGCAGTTTTAAAGACGGACAGGGGATCACCGGGGAGCTGTTTTTT
>TRBJ1-2|TRBV6-5|.|.
CASRQTVVIYGYTF
TGTGCCAGCAGACAGACAGTGGTGATCTATGGCTACACCTTC
>TRBJ1-1|TRBV5-1|.|.
CASSLETNTEAFF
TGCGCCAGCAGCTTGGAGACGAACACTGAAGCTTTCTTT
>TRBJ2-2|TRBV12-3/TRBV12-4|.|.
CASRNTGELFF
TGTGCCAGCCGAAACACCGGGGAGCTGTTTTTT
>TRBJ1-4|TRBV5-8|.|.
CASSLGIDRGEKLFF
TGTGCCAGCAGCTTGGGGATCGACCGAGGTGAAAAACTGTTTTTT
>TRBJ2-5|TRBV19|.|TRBD2
CASSMSSGVKKTQYF
TGTGCCAGTAGTATGTCTAGCGGGGTAAAAAAGACCCAGTACTTC
>TRBJ2-1|TRBV10-3|.|TRBD1
CAIQGYNEQFF
TGTGCCATACAGGGGTACAATGAGCAGTTCTTC
>TRBJ1-4|TRBV18|.|TRBD1
CASSPGQKSSTNEKLFF
TGTGCCAGCTCGCCGGGACAGAAGAGTTCAACTAATGAAAAACTGTTTTTT
>TRBJ2-1|TRBV6-5|.|.
CASSLTRTRYNEQFF
TGTGCCAGCAGTTTAACCCGGACAAGGTACAATGAGCAGTTCTTC
>TRBJ2-5|TRBV10-3|once|.
CASQSGKETQYF
TGTGCCTCCCAAAGTGGGAAGGAGACCCAGTACTTC
>TRBJ1-2|TRBV2|once|.
CASSEWEANYGYTF
TGTGCCAGCAGTGAGTGGGAGGCTAACTATGGCTACACCTTC
>TRBJ1-2|TRBV5-4|.|.
CASSSPTGYGYTF
TGTGCCAGCAGCTCCCCGACAGGCTATGGCTACACCTTC
>TRBJ1-6|TRBV28|.|.
CASSPIEYNSPLHF
TGTGCCAGCAGTCCAATCGAGTATAATTCACCCCTCCACTTT
>TRBJ2-2|TRBV19|.|TRBD1
CASSLGTGLPGELFF
TGTGCCAGTAGTTTGGGGACAGGGTTACCCGGGGAGCTGTTTTTT
>TRBJ2-3|TRBV19|.|.
CASSSGAGGPTQYF
TGTGCCAGTAGTAGCGGGGCCGGCGGGCCTACGCAGTATTTT
>TRBJ1-6|TRBV11-2|.|.
CASSLGGPWSFNSPLHF
TGTGCCAGCAGCTTAGGGGGGCCGTGGAGCTTTAATTCACCCCTCCACTTT
>TRBJ1-2|TRBV6-5|.|.
CASSYNGLLEGYGYTF
TGTGCCAGCAGTTACAATGGGTTGCTTGAGGGCTATGGCTACACCTTC
>TRBJ2-1|TRBV6-6|.|.
CASSYSADGANEQFF
TGTGCCAGCAGTTACTCTGCGGACGGGGCCAATGAGCAGTTCTTC
>TRBJ1-1|TRBV6-2/TRBV6-3|.|.
CASSPIISGGRIAEAFF
TGTGCCAGCAGTCCAATCATTTCGGGGGGTAGAATCGCTGAAGCTTTCTTT
>TRBJ1-1|TRBV7-3|.|.
CASSLGWGNEAFF
TGTGCCAGCAGCTTGGGGTGGGGGAATGAAGCTTTCTTT
>TRBJ1-1|TRBV2|.|.
CASRPRRGGGTEAFF
TGTGCCAGCAGACCCCGTAGGGGGGGAGGCACTGAAGCTTTCTTT
>TRBJ1-5|TRBV10-3|.|TRBD1
CAISTGGEDNQPQHF
TGTGCCATCAGTACAGGGGGCGAGGACAATCAGCCCCAGCATTTT
>TRBJ1-1|TRBV9|.|TRBD1
CASSFRDRGHTEAFF
TGTGCCAGCAGCTTCCGGGACAGGGGGCACACTGAAGCTTTCTTT
>TRBJ2-1|TRBV11-2|.|.
CASSLGGGLGEQFF
TGTGCCAGCAGCTTAGGGGGCGGGCTGGGTGAGCAGTTCTTC
>TRBJ1-3|TRBV4-3|.|.
CASSQVWLTSGNTIYF
TGCGCCAGCAGCCAAGTGTGGCTGACCTCTGGAAACACCATATATTTT
>TRBJ1-1|TRBV20-1|.|.
CRARGNTEAFF
TGCAGAGCTAGAGGGAACACTGAAGCTTTCTTT
>TRBJ1-2|TRBV5-6|once|.
CASSLTVASYGYTF
TGTGCCAGCAGCTTGACAGTGGCCAGCTATGGCTACACCTTC
>TRBJ2-7|TRBV14|.|TRBD1
CASSTLQTGAHYEQYF
TGTGCCAGCAGCACCCTACAGACAGGGGCACACTACGAGCAGTACTTC
>TRBJ2-1|TRBV18|.|TRBD2
CASSAERGGRGLQFF
TGTGCCAGCTCTGCCGAGCGGGGGGGCCGGGGATTGCAGTTCTTC
>TRBJ1-6|TRBV5-4|.|TRBD1
CASSAKGQIGNSPLHF
TGTGCCAGCAGCGCTAAGGGACAGATCGGTAATTCACCCCTCCACTTT
>TRBJ1-6|TRBV6-6|.|TRBD1
CASTQGDREHSPLHF
TGTGCCAGCACTCAAGGGGACAGGGAACATTCACCCCTCCACTTT
>TRBJ2-1|TRBV28|.|.
CASHRGGGTFTNEQFF
TGTGCCAGCCATAGGGGCGGAGGGACATTTACAAATGAGCAGTTCTTC
>TRBJ1-3|TRBV28|.|.
CASTYRVSGNTIYF
TGTGCCAGCACCTATAGAGTCTCTGGAAACACCATATATTTT
>TRBJ2-1|TRBV2|.|.
CASSEANREQFF
TGTGCCAGCAGTGAAGCTAATCGGGAGCAGTTCTTC
>TRBJ1-6|TRBV14|.|TRBD1
CASSQVPGGQGGPGYNSPLHF
TGTGCCAGCAGCCAAGTCCCGGGGGGACAGGGGGGTCCCGGCTATAATTCACCCCTCCACTTT
>TRBJ2-4|TRBV7-2|.|TRBD1
CASSLGTGIDIQYF
TGTGCCAGCAGCTTAGGGACAGGGATTGACATTCAGTACTTC
>TRBJ1-6|TRBV6-6|.|.
CAARREAHNSPLHF
TGTGCCGCTCGAAGGGAGGCGCATAATTCACCCCTCCACTTT
>TRBJ2-6|TRBV19|once|TRBD1
CASSIDSTGARADTGANVLTF
TGTGCCAGTAGTATAGACTCGACAGGGGCTCGGGCGGATACTGGGGCCAACGTCCTGACTTTC
>TRBJ2-7|TRBV5-1|once|TRBD1
CASSEGQGSYEQYF
TGCGCCAGCAGCGAGGGACAGGGTTCCTACGAGCAGTACTTC
>TRBJ1-5|TRBV7-9|.|.
CASSAAGGAFQPQHF
TGTGCCAGCAGCGCCGCGGGGGGGGCGTTCCAGCCCCAGCATTTT
>TRBJ2-3|TRBV7-9|.|TRBD2
CASSPSFGLAGGPDTQYF
TGTGCCAGCAGCCCCTCATTTGGATTAGCGGGGGGGCCTGATACGCAGTATTTT
>TRBJ1-2|TRBV20-1|.|.
CSASMAGYTF
TGCAGTGCTAGTATGGCTGGCTACACCTTC
>TRBJ1-5|TRBV11-2|.|TRBD1
CASLRGQQNSNQPQHF
TGTGCCAGCCTAAGGGGACAGCAAAATAGCAATCAGCCCCAGCATTTT
>TRBJ1-2|TRBV7-9|.|.
CASSHTPRGQAPDYGYTF
TGTGCCAGCAGCCACACACCACGGGGGCAGGCCCCAGACTATGGCTACACCTTC
>TRBJ1-1|TRBV19|.|TRBD1
CASSIGWTGVTNTEAFF
TGTGCCAGTAGTATCGGGTGGACAGGGGTGACGAACACTGAAGCTTTCTTT
>TRBJ2-7|TRBV2|.|TRBD2
CASKQGTSTYEQYF
TGTGCCAGCAAGCAGGGGACTAGCACCTACGAGCAGTACTTC